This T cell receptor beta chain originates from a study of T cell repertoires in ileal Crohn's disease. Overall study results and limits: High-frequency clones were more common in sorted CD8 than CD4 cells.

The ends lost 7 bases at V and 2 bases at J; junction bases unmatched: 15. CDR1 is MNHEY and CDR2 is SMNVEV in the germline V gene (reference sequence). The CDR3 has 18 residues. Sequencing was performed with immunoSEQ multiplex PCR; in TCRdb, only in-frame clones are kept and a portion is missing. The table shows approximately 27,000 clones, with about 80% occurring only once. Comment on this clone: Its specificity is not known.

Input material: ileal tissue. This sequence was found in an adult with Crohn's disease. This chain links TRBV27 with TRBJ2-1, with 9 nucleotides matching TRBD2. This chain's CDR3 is CASKEIGTSPSPYNEQFF. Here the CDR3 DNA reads TGTGCCAGCAAGGAAATCGGGACTAGCCCATCTCCCTACAATGAGCAGTTCTTC.